Below are 26 T cell receptor beta chains sequenced from a single sample in a study of graft-versus-host responses after intestinal transplantation. Profiled with immunoSEQ multiplex PCR; TCRdb holds only in-frame clones, not every one. The sample includes 78,000 or so clones, about nine tenths of them seen just once. For these receptors, no antigen is known. The sequenced sample was unstimulated CD8+ T cells sorted from spleen or lymph node cells, obtained before transplant. The origin of the receptors is a human donor who was the organ donor for an intestinal transplant.

This chain joins TRBV4-1 and TRBJ2-7; D is unclear. This CDR3 is built from 14 residues. Between the trimmed V and J ends, which lost 2 bases and 3 bases, there was a span of 11 bases. CDR1 is MGHRA and CDR2 is YSYEKL in the germline V gene. CDR3 protein: CASSQNNNGYEQYF. As DNA, the CDR3 is TGCGCCAGCAGCCAAAATAACAACGGCTACGAGCAGTACTTC.

The chain uses TRBV18 and TRBJ1-2, with TRBD1 matching 8 bases. The V gene end was trimmed by 0 bases and the J gene end by 7 bases; junction bases not matched to a gene: 13. The CDR3 is 17 residues long. The germline V gene has CDR1 KGHSH and CDR2 LQKENI. The CDR3 spells CASSPPMDRETDPGYTF. The CDR3 DNA sequence: TGTGCCAGCTCACCACCGATGGACAGGGAAACCGATCCTGGCTACACCTTC.

This clone was observed a single time. The genes are TRBV29-1 and TRBJ2-7, with no clear D. CDR3 size: 10 residues. Germline V gene lookup returns CDR1 SQVTM and CDR2 ANQGSEA. V was trimmed by 7 bases and J by 6 bases, leaving 10 bases between them. The CDR3 is CSATLGEQYF. The CDR3 nucleotides read TGCAGCGCTACCCTGGGCGAGCAGTACTTC.

The CDR3 sequence is CASSLLPSSGGNYEQYF. CDR3 nucleotides: TGTGCCAGCAGCTTGCTTCCCAGCAGCGGGGGGAACTACGAGCAGTACTTC. The V gene is TRBV7-6, the J gene TRBJ2-7, with 9 positions matching TRBD2. The ends lost 3 bases at V and 3 bases at J; junction bases unmatched: 12. Germline loops: CDR1 SGHVS, CDR2 FNYEAQ. The CDR3 has 17 amino acids.

This clone occurred once. This chain connects TRBV4-2 to TRBJ2-1, with a tentative D call TRBD2 (5 bases). CDR1 is LGHNA, CDR2 YNFKEQ, per germline. CDR3 length: 16 residues. Trimming shortened V by 1 base and J by 8 bases, and 18 bases separated the two germline ends. CDR3 amino acids: CASSQVYRLWFDEQFF. Here the CDR3 DNA reads TGTGCCAGCAGCCAAGTGTACCGACTATGGTTCGATGAGCAGTTCTTC.

This chain connects TRBV11-2 to TRBJ1-1; 9 bases map to TRBD1. The CDR3 runs to 15 residues. Germline V gene lookup returns CDR1 SGHAT and CDR2 FQNNGV. V lost 4 bases to trimming and J lost 3 bases; unmatched junction nucleotides: 6. The CDR3 protein is CASSYTQGADTEAFF. The CDR3 nucleotides read TGTGCCAGCAGCTATACACAGGGGGCGGACACTGAAGCTTTCTTT.

The CDR3 is CASSQGVLGETQYF. The CDR3 DNA reads TGCGCCAGCAGCCAAGGGGTCCTCGGGGAGACCCAGTACTTC. The chain combines TRBV4-1 with TRBJ2-5, with D uncertain. The germline V gene has CDR1 MGHRA and CDR2 YSYEKL. The germline V and J ends were trimmed by 1 base and 5 bases, with 11 bases remaining between them. The CDR3 contains 14 residues.

A few counts support this clone. V is TRBV6-1 and J is TRBJ1-5; unclear D gene. CDR3 length: 15 amino acids. The V and J ends lost 1 base and 7 bases respectively, with 14 bases between them. Germline CDR1 reads MNHNS; CDR2 reads SASEGT. In DNA, the CDR3 is TGTGCCAGCAGTGAAGGTGCGGGGATGGTCCAGCCCCAGCATTTT. Amino acids: CASSEGAGMVQPQHF.

This chain joins TRBV6-6 and TRBJ2-7, with D hard to call. Germline V gene data show CDR1 as MNHNY and CDR2 as SVGAGI (reference sequence). This CDR3 comprises 14 residues. Trimming shortened V by 2 bases and J by 1 base, and 9 bases separated the two germline ends. The CDR3 region has the DNA TGTGCCAGCAGTTACGGTGGCAGATCCTACGAGCAGTACTTC. Its translation is CASSYGGRSYEQYF.

The chain combines TRBV13 with TRBJ2-7; 8 nucleotides match TRBD1. Germline V gene lookup returns CDR1 PRHDT and CDR2 FYEKMQ (reference sequence). With V trimmed by 5 bases and J by 3 bases, 3 bases remained unmatched. The CDR3 loop spans 13 amino acids. CDR3 sequence reads: CASSPGTGYEQYF. The CDR3 DNA follows: TGTGCCAGCAGCCCCGGGACAGGCTACGAGCAGTACTTC.

The rearrangement links TRBV7-9 to TRBJ1-3; D may be TRBD1 (6 bases). V was shortened by 1 base and J by 4 bases, with 20 bases between the two germline ends. The CDR3 consists of 18 residues. Germline lookup yields CDR1 SEHNR and CDR2 FQNEAQ (reference sequence). The CDR3 DNA reads TGTGCCAGCAGCTTAGAGACAGGCCAACTCCGGGTCGGAAACACCATATATTTT. Its protein is CASSLETGQLRVGNTIYF.

This clone came up once. The chain combines TRBV25-1 with TRBJ2-1; TRBD1 matches at 10 bases. CDR1 is MGHDK and CDR2 is SYGVNS in the germline V gene. The ends lost 3 bases at V and 3 bases at J; junction bases unmatched: 11. The CDR3 contains 18 residues. The CDR3 nucleotides are TGTGCCAGCAGTGAGTCGATGATAGGGGACAGGGGCTACAATGAGCAGTTCTTC. Translating gives CASSESMIGDRGYNEQFF.

The chain combines TRBV11-1 with TRBJ1-1, with D unresolved. CDR1 SGHAT and CDR2 FQDESV come from the germline V gene (reference sequence). The CDR3 is 14 residues long. The V end lost 5 bases, the J end lost 0 bases, and 10 bases lay between the germline ends. DNA for the CDR3: TGTGCCAGCAGCATCGATGGGGTGAACACTGAAGCTTTCTTT. Its translation: CASSIDGVNTEAFF.

V usage is TRBV5-1 and J usage is TRBJ2-7; 8 bases fit TRBD1. Trimming at V came to 2 bases and at J to 1 base, leaving 5 bases not matched to a gene. In germline, CDR1 is SGHRS, CDR2 YFSETQ. This CDR3 is built from 15 residues. In DNA, the CDR3 is TGCGCCAGCAGCTTCGGGACAGGCTTATCCTACGAGCAGTACTTC. The encoded protein is CASSFGTGLSYEQYF.

This chain joins TRBV15 and TRBJ2-3; TRBD1 aligns across 7 bases. Trimming took 4 bases from V and 0 from J; bases not matched to a gene: 10. The CDR3 sequence is 17 residues long. Germline V lookup: CDR1 LNHNV, CDR2 YYDKDF (reference sequence). The CDR3 sequence: CATSMQDRALSTDTQYF. The CDR3 DNA follows: TGTGCCACCAGCATGCAAGACAGGGCTTTAAGCACAGATACGCAGTATTTT.

In this sample, this clone turned up a few times. The chain joins TRBV6-6 to TRBJ1-2; 8 nucleotides agree with TRBD1. Losses at the gene ends were 7 bases for V and 8 bases for J; bases not matched to a gene: 9. This CDR3 region has 13 residues. Germline V CDR1 and CDR2: MNHNY, SVGAGI (reference sequence). The CDR3 loop reads CASKQGASGGYTF. The CDR3 region has the DNA TGTGCCAGCAAGCAGGGGGCGAGCGGGGGCTACACCTTC.

On this clone: Other DNA sequences in the same sample also yield this CDR3. V gene TRBV6-6 combines with J gene TRBJ2-1, with 11 bases matching TRBD2. V was pared by 6 bases and J by 5 bases, with 6 bases of the junction left unmatched. CDR3 length equals 15 residues. Germline V gene data show CDR1 as MNHNY and CDR2 as SVGAGI (reference sequence). The CDR3 here is CASSLAGGPNNEQFF. Here the CDR3 DNA reads TGTGCCAGCAGCCTAGCGGGGGGCCCGAACAATGAGCAGTTCTTC.

The chain is built from TRBV13 and TRBJ2-3; 13 bases fit TRBD2. Germline V gene lookup returns CDR1 PRHDT and CDR2 FYEKMQ (reference sequence). The CDR3 spans 17 residues. Unmatched junction bases numbered 10, after V lost 4 bases and J lost 6 bases. The CDR3 protein is CASSSTSGGAISDTQYF. The CDR3 bases are TGTGCCAGCAGCTCTACTAGCGGGGGGGCGATTTCTGATACGCAGTATTTT.

V gene TRBV28 combines with J gene TRBJ1-2; D is unresolved. Per germline, CDR1 MDHEN and CDR2 SYDVKM. V dropped 7 bases and J dropped 5 bases, with 14 bases sitting between them. The CDR3 length is 13 residues. CDR3 bases: TGTGCCAGCACCTTTATGGGAGGATATGGCTACACCTTC. Translation gives CASTFMGGYGYTF.

The V and J genes are TRBV4-2 and TRBJ1-1; no clear D. The germline V gene encodes CDR1 LGHNA and CDR2 YNFKEQ. The CDR3 has 12 amino acids. V lost 2 bases to trimming and J lost 6 bases, with 7 bases between them. The CDR3 spells CASSQIRAEAFF. CDR3 bases: TGTGCCAGCAGCCAAATTAGGGCTGAAGCTTTCTTT.

The V and J genes are TRBV23-1 and TRBJ1-6, with 7 bases that match TRBD1. TRBV23-1 is noted as an ORF with a role that remains uncertain. Trimming cost V 3 bases and J 6 bases; bases outside gene matches: 11. CDR3 length: 17 residues. The DNA of the CDR3 is TGCGCCAGCAGTCATGACCCCGACAGGGCCGGTAATTCACCCCTCCACTTT. This codes for CASSHDPDRAGNSPLHF.

The gene calls are TRBV5-1 and TRBJ2-5, with 9 bases matching TRBD2. The germline CDR1 and CDR2 sequences are SGHRS and YFSETQ. Trimming removed 0 bases from V and 3 bases from J; junction bases left unmatched: 9. The CDR3 runs to 17 residues. The CDR3 sequence: CASSLDFAGGPKETQYF. The CDR3 DNA follows: TGCGCCAGCAGCTTGGATTTTGCGGGGGGGCCCAAAGAGACCCAGTACTTC.

The J gene is TRBJ2-7, the V gene TRBV7-9; D gene ambiguous. CDR3 length: 14 residues. Per the germline V gene, CDR1 is SEHNR and CDR2 is FQNEAQ (reference sequence). The ends were cut back, 4 bases at V and 3 bases at J, with 13 bases in the middle. The CDR3 DNA reads TGTGCCAGCAGCTCTACCACAAACATCTACGAGCAGTACTTC. Translating it yields CASSSTTNIYEQYF.

The CDR3 reads CASSRGLGEQFF. The DNA for the CDR3 is TGTGCCAGCAGTCGCGGACTAGGCGAGCAGTTCTTC. The rearrangement links TRBV28 to TRBJ2-1; 7 bases match TRBD2. The CDR3 has 12 amino acids. Germline V lookup: CDR1 MDHEN, CDR2 SYDVKM. V dropped 5 bases and J dropped 10; count of bases not matched to a gene: 5.

V is TRBV6-6 and J is TRBJ1-1; D possibly corresponds to TRBD1 (5 bases). This CDR3 contains 14 residues. Trimming pared 6 bases from V and 3 bases from J, leaving 14 bases between. Germline assignment: CDR1 MNHNY and CDR2 SVGAGI (reference sequence). CDR3 residues: CASSSGAGYTEAFF. CDR3 nucleotide sequence: TGTGCCAGCAGCTCCGGGGCCGGATACACTGAAGCTTTCTTT.

The V call is TRBV5-1, the J call TRBJ1-2, with D perhaps matching TRBD1 (6 bases). V gave up 3 bases and J gave up 7 bases, with 19 bases separating them. Per germline, CDR1 SGHRS and CDR2 YFSETQ. The CDR3 extends over 15 amino acids. The CDR3 sequence: CASSYTWEQGTGYTF. In DNA form, the CDR3 reads TGCGCCAGCAGCTATACATGGGAGCAGGGGACTGGCTACACCTTC.